This passage covers 7 T cell receptor beta chains from one sample sequenced in a study of naive and memory T cell subsets. The SP2 primer and nested alpha and beta constant region primers amplified ligated cDNA in four rounds. MiXCR, run by TCRdb on the UMI-ligation and nested PCR reads, gives a single entry per CDR3 protein. The data show more than 25,000 distinct CDR3 sequences, with about 5.2% seen just once and around 7.4% held by the top ten. TCR cDNA received a 3' ligated oligonucleotide that carried a UMI. The specimen was blood. The receptors were gathered from an adult in good health.

This clonotype appeared many times. V usage is TRBV29-1 and J usage is TRBJ2-7; weak D call: TRBD1 (7 bases). V lost 4 bases to trimming and J lost 7 bases, with 14 bases between them. The CDR3 spans 12 residues. Germline V gives CDR1 SQVTM, CDR2 ANQGSEA. This chain's CDR3 is CSVAEGAGEQYF. CDR3 coding DNA: TGCAGCGTTGCCGAGGGGGCGGGGGAGCAGTACTTC.

There are many counts of this clonotype. This rearrangement joins TRBV5-1 to TRBJ1-3; 7 nucleotides line up with TRBD1. J was trimmed by 4 bases and V by 5 bases; bases with no gene match: 6. Germline CDR1 and CDR2: SGHRS and YFSETQ. The CDR3 extends over 14 amino acids. CDR3: CASSQQGSGNTIYF. In DNA form, the CDR3 reads TGCGCCAGCAGTCAACAGGGGTCAGGAAACACCATATATTTT.

As for this clonotype: A much larger clone differs from this one at a single base, so this may be a read error. The chain recombines TRBV6-6 with TRBJ1-1; no clear D gene. The CDR3 runs to 12 residues. Germline loops: CDR1 MNHNY, CDR2 SVGAGI (reference sequence). Written as DNA, the CDR3 is TGTGCCAGCAGTTACGAGGTCACTGAAGCTTCCTTT. Translating gives CASSYEVTEASF.

This clonotype was detected ten times or more. The chain has TRBV6-5 and TRBJ2-1, with 8 bases lining up with TRBD2. The CDR3 is 17 amino acids. Germline CDR1 MNHEY, CDR2 SVGAGI. The J segment lost 3 bases and the V segment lost 6 bases, leaving 13 bases of the junction unmatched. CDR3 amino acids: CASSPRRSGSRYNEQFF. CDR3 nucleotide sequence: TGTGCCAGCAGCCCTCGACGGAGCGGGAGTCGCTACAATGAGCAGTTCTTC.

This clonotype occurred many times. The chain employs TRBV6-6 and TRBJ2-7, with D possibly TRBD2 on 6 matching bases. V shed 6 bases and J shed 1 base, with 16 bases lying between them. CDR1 is MNHNY and CDR2 is SVGAGI in the germline V gene (reference sequence). This CDR3 has 15 residues. The CDR3 loop reads CASSPRDSLSYEQYF. The CDR3 region has the DNA TGTGCCAGCAGCCCGAGGGACTCCCTGTCCTACGAGCAGTACTTC.

This clonotype showed up many times. V and J are TRBV5-1 and TRBJ2-7, with TRBD1 matching over 10 bases. The V gene's germline CDR1 is SGHRS and CDR2 YFSETQ. The CDR3 has 15 amino acids. V lost 3 bases to trimming and J lost 3 bases; unmatched junction nucleotides: 6. CDR3 residues: CASSSPGTGVYEQYF. The CDR3 DNA sequence: TGCGCCAGCAGCTCACCCGGGACAGGGGTCTACGAGCAGTACTTC. The complete variable domain, with remaining parts taken from reference TRBV5-1 and TRBJ2-7, reads KAGVTQTPRYLIKTRGQQVTLSCSPISGHRSVSWYQQTPGQGLQFLFEYFSETQRNKGNFPGRFSGRQFSNSRSEMNVSTLELGDSALYLCASSSPGTGVYEQYFGPGTRLTVT.

This chain uses TRBV27 with TRBJ1-1; D is perhaps TRBD1 (5 bases). Trimming left V 4 bases short and J 1 base short, with 7 bases between. Germline V gene lookup returns CDR1 MNHEY and CDR2 SMNVEV (reference sequence). This CDR3 spans 13 amino acids. CDR3 sequence reads: CASSSGRNTEAFF. The CDR3 bases are TGTGCCAGCAGTTCAGGGAGGAACACTGAAGCTTTCTTT.